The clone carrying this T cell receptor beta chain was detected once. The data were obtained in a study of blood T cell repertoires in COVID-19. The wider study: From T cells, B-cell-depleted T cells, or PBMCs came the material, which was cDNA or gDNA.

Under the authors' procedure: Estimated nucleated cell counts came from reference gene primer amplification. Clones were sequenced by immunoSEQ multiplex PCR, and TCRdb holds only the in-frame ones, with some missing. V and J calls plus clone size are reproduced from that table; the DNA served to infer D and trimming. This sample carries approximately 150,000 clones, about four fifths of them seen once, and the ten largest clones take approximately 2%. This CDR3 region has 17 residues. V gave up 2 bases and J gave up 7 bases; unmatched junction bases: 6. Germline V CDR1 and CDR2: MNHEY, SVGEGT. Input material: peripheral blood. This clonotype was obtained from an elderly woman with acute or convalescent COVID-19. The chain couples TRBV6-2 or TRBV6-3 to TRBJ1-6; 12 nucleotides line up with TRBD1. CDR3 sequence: CASSYRPGTGGNSPLHF. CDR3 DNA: TGTGCCAGCAGTTACCGACCCGGGACAGGGGGCAATTCACCCCTCCACTTT.